This T cell receptor (beta chain) comes out of a study of brain T cells in children with intractable seizures. Study-level results: Viral specificity was inferred only from CDR3 similarity; HCMV serostatus was unknown.

As concerns this clone: Antigen: not known.

This table comes from immunoSEQ multiplex PCR, and its TCRdb copy is limited to in-frame clones, with some not included. Among under 45,000 clones listed, over 75% were seen once. The sequenced cases were selected for having the highest brain T cell transcript signatures. V shed 0 bases, J shed 7 bases, and the junction held 6 bases outside the gene matches. The CDR3 has 13 residues. Germline V gene data show CDR1 as GTSNPN and CDR2 as SVGIG (reference sequence). J is TRBJ2-7 and V is TRBV30; 7 bases align to TRBD1. This sample comprised peripheral blood, obtained at surgery. This clonotype was obtained from a girl aged 2-10 years with tuberous sclerosis and intractable seizures. This CDR3 is CAWSVGGALEQYF. The DNA for the CDR3 is TGTGCCTGGAGTGTAGGGGGCGCGTTAGAGCAGTACTTC.